This T cell receptor (beta chain) derives from a study of blood T cell repertoires in COVID-19. Study summary: Donors in the United States, Italy and Spain gave samples during acute or convalescent COVID-19.

Original analysis: The authors estimated nucleated cell counts from reference gene primer amplification. Using immunoSEQ multiplex PCR, the repertoire was profiled, and TCRdb retains in-frame clones only, with some absent. V, J and clone size were drawn from that table, and D and trimming were deduced from the DNA. The sample lists about 220,000 clones; 70% to 90% were seen once. Germline CDR1 and CDR2: MNHEY and SVGAGI. The CDR3 consists of 13 residues. Germline trimming cut 5 bases from V and 9 bases from J; bases unmatched to any gene: 5. The rearrangement uses TRBV6-5 and TRBJ1-5; 9 positions match TRBD1. The sequence was collected from a human donor in a cohort sampled during active COVID-19. The sequenced sample was peripheral blood. CDR3: CASSRTGVRPQHF. As DNA, the CDR3 is TGTGCCAGCAGTCGGACAGGGGTTCGGCCCCAGCATTTT.